A single sample gave rise to the 30 T cell receptor beta chains below, sequenced in a study of patients and donors after allogeneic stem cell transplantation. One entry per CDR3 protein, called by TCRdb with MiXCR from the RT-PCR reads. The sample contains 410,000 or so distinct CDR3 sequences, 16% of which appear only once. Sequenced input: blood, either unsorted or a sorted T cell fraction (not recorded which). The receptors shown here come from a human donor who was either an allogeneic HSCT recipient or a stem cell or donor lymphocyte infusion donor (not recorded which). It is not recorded whose cells these are; they may come from a transplant donor.

This chain uses TRBV9 with TRBJ2-5; possible D gene TRBD1, 6 bases. Trimming took off 9 bases at V and 5 bases at J, with 23 bases between the two ends. The CDR3 sequence is 15 residues long. Germline V gene data show CDR1 as SGDLS and CDR2 as YYNGEE. CDR3 amino acids: CATRGGCGAAETQYF. The CDR3 nucleotides are TGTGCCACGCGAGGGGGTTGTGGGGCGGCTGAGACCCAGTACTTC.

The rearrangement uses TRBV12-3 or TRBV12-4 and TRBJ2-4, with D perhaps matching TRBD1 or TRBD2 (5 bases each). This CDR3 is built from 16 residues. V was shortened by 3 bases and J by 0 bases, with 12 bases between the two germline ends. CDR3 nucleotides: TGTGCCAGCAGTTTTGGGGGTACCGGAGCCAAAAACATTCAGTACTTC. Translation: CASSFGGTGAKNIQYF.

V usage is TRBV6-5 and J usage is TRBJ1-1; D unclear. Germline CDR1 MNHEY, CDR2 SVGAGI. This CDR3 has 13 residues. Trimming left V 2 bases short and J 1 base short, with 5 bases between. CDR3 nucleotides: TGTGCCAGCAGTTACCCCGAGAACACTGAAGCTTTCTTT. It codes for CASSYPENTEAFF.

The chain has TRBV19 and TRBJ1-2, with D possibly matching TRBD1 (6 bases). The CDR3 runs to 14 residues. V gave up 2 bases and J gave up 4 bases, with 11 bases separating them. Germline-derived CDR1 and CDR2 are LNHDA and SQIVND (reference sequence). The CDR3 DNA follows: TGTGCCAGTAGTATACAAGGGGGTGTCTATGGCTACACCTTC. It yields the protein CASSIQGGVYGYTF.

This clonotype was seen at least ten times. The chain combines TRBV7-2 with TRBJ2-1; no clear D gene. V was clipped by 0 bases and J by 7 bases, with 7 bases between them. The CDR3 covers 13 residues. Germline V lookup: CDR1 SGHTA, CDR2 FQGNSA. The CDR3 reads CASSLASRNEQFF. The CDR3, as DNA: TGTGCCAGCAGCTTAGCGTCCCGGAATGAGCAGTTCTTC.

The chain employs TRBV7-9 and TRBJ2-7; 12 bases align to TRBD2. The CDR3 has 15 amino acids. Germline V lookup: CDR1 SEHNR, CDR2 FQNEAQ (reference sequence). Unmatched junction bases numbered 3, after V lost 6 bases and J lost 0 bases. The CDR3 here is CASRPTSGGSYEQYF. CDR3 nucleotide sequence: TGTGCCAGCAGACCGACTAGCGGGGGCTCCTACGAGCAGTACTTC.

This clonotype has a count of ten or more. The chain couples TRBV12-3 or TRBV12-4 to TRBJ2-1; D gene unclear. V lost 7 bases and J 4 bases, leaving 8 bases between the germline ends. This CDR3 is built from 12 residues. The CDR3 bases are TGTGCCAGCAACATGGCGTACAATGAGCAGTTCTTC. Protein product: CASNMAYNEQFF.

This rearrangement joins TRBV11-2 to TRBJ2-2, with a tentative D call TRBD2 (5 bases). CDR1 SGHAT and CDR2 FQNNGV come from the germline V gene. V lost 5 bases to trimming and J lost 1 base, with 8 bases between them. CDR3 size: 14 residues. The CDR3 coding sequence is TGTGCCAGCAGCGTTAGCGTGAACACCGGGGAGCTGTTTTTT. It translates to CASSVSVNTGELFF.

The table lists this clonotype with a few counts. The chain uses TRBV25-1 and TRBJ2-7; D may correspond to TRBD1 or TRBD2 (5 bases each). The CDR3 contains 14 residues. The V end lost 4 bases, the J end lost 3 bases, and 13 bases lay between the germline ends. Looked up from germline, CDR1 is MGHDK and CDR2 is SYGVNS. CDR3: CASSVAGTLYEQYF. The CDR3 DNA reads TGTGCCAGCAGTGTAGCCGGGACCCTCTACGAGCAGTACTTC.

The sample holds a few counts of this clonotype. This CDR3 reads CASSNRGSANYGYTF. CDR3 coding DNA: TGTGCCAGCAGTAACAGGGGCTCAGCTAACTATGGCTACACCTTC. The rearrangement uses TRBV6-1 and TRBJ1-2; the match to TRBD1 covers 7 bases. The germline V gene has CDR1 MNHNS and CDR2 SASEGT. Trimming took 5 bases from V and 0 from J; bases not matched to a gene: 6. The CDR3 runs to 15 residues.

This clonotype was seen a few times. The chain uses TRBV29-1 and TRBJ2-2, with 11 bases aligning to TRBD2. Losses at the gene ends were 4 bases for V and 4 bases for J; bases not matched to a gene: 14. CDR3 length equals 18 residues. Germline V CDR1 and CDR2: SQVTM, ANQGSEA. CDR3 nucleotides: TGCAGCGTTGGTCCCGATGGGCTAGCGGGAGGAGGCACCGGGGAGCTGTTTTTT. Protein: CSVGPDGLAGGGTGELFF.

This clonotype turned up a few times. The CDR3 DNA is TGTGCCAGCAGACCTGGACAGGGGGCAATCTACGAGCAGTACTTC. This codes for CASRPGQGAIYEQYF. This chain uses TRBV6-1 with TRBJ2-7; 11 nucleotides agree with TRBD1. Trimming removed 6 bases from V and 3 bases from J; junction bases left unmatched: 7. CDR3 length equals 15 residues. Germline values: CDR1 MNHNS, CDR2 SASEGT.

The rearrangement uses TRBV6-2 or TRBV6-3 and TRBJ2-1; 12 bases are a match to TRBD2. Germline values: CDR1 MNHEY, CDR2 SVGEGT. This CDR3 has 16 amino acids. The V segment lost 6 bases and the J segment 2 bases; nucleotides outside the gene matches: 5. This chain's CDR3 is CASRGTSGSTYNEQFF. The CDR3 bases are TGTGCCAGCAGGGGGACTAGCGGGTCTACCTACAATGAGCAGTTCTTC.

In its sample, this clonotype was seen a few times. V and J are TRBV5-1 and TRBJ2-1, with 8 bases matching TRBD2. This CDR3 has 15 residues. Germline trimming cut 4 bases from V and 6 bases from J; bases unmatched to any gene: 9. Germline V gene sequence: CDR1 SGHRS, CDR2 YFSETQ. The CDR3 protein is CASSDTTGGANEQFF. The CDR3 nucleotides are TGCGCCAGCAGCGACACGACCGGGGGGGCCAATGAGCAGTTCTTC.

The V gene is TRBV24-1, the J gene TRBJ1-2; D remains unclear. The V end lost 5 bases, the J end lost 4 bases, and 4 bases lay between the germline ends. The CDR3 has 11 amino acids. Germline values: CDR1 KGHDR, CDR2 SFDVKD. Written as DNA, the CDR3 is TGTGCCACCAGTGGATCCTATGGCTACACCTTC. Protein sequence: CATSGSYGYTF.

The chain joins TRBV4-1 to TRBJ2-3, with D hard to call. V lost 1 base to trimming and J lost 4 bases, with 12 bases between them. The CDR3 has 15 amino acids. Per germline, CDR1 MGHRA and CDR2 YSYEKL. The CDR3 reads CASSQGPLNPDTQYF. The CDR3, as DNA: TGCGCCAGCAGCCAAGGGCCTCTTAATCCAGATACGCAGTATTTT.

The CDR3 is CASRGQGAVELFF. The CDR3 DNA reads as TGTGCCAGCAGGGGACAGGGGGCGGTGGAGCTGTTTTTT. This chain connects TRBV27 to TRBJ2-2; the match to TRBD1 covers 12 bases. With V trimmed by 6 bases and J by 10 bases, 3 bases remained unmatched. CDR3 length: 13 amino acids. Germline CDR1 is MNHEY and CDR2 is SMNVEV (reference sequence).

The sample holds many counts of this clonotype. The genes are TRBV6-2 or TRBV6-3 and TRBJ2-1, with 12 bases lining up with TRBD2. V lost 9 bases to trimming and J lost 9 bases; unmatched junction nucleotides: 15. Germline CDR1 MNHEY, CDR2 SVGEGT. This CDR3 contains 16 residues. CDR3 residues: CARTSGRASPCTEQFF. CDR3 DNA sequence: TGTGCCAGGACTAGCGGGAGAGCGAGTCCGTGCACTGAGCAGTTCTTC.

The chain has TRBV18 and TRBJ2-4, with D unresolved. The germline V and J ends were trimmed by 0 bases and 0 bases, with 6 bases remaining between them. Germline-derived CDR1 and CDR2 are KGHSH and LQKENI. This CDR3 has 15 amino acids. The DNA for the CDR3 is TGTGCCAGCTCACCACCCAAGCTAGCCAAAAACATTCAGTACTTC. Translation: CASSPPKLAKNIQYF.

In this sample, this clonotype turned up a few times. The CDR3 is CASSFRDSLPEAFF. In nucleotides, the CDR3 is TGTGCCAGCAGTTTCAGGGACAGCCTTCCTGAAGCTTTCTTT. The rearrangement joins TRBV12-3 or TRBV12-4 to TRBJ1-1; 7 bases fit TRBD1. CDR3 size: 14 residues. V dropped 3 bases and J dropped 6; count of bases not matched to a gene: 7.

The rearrangement links TRBV5-1 to TRBJ2-5; D is possibly TRBD1 (6 bases). This CDR3 is built from 14 residues. With 7 bases removed from V and 3 bases from J, the gap between germline ends came to 16 bases. CDR1 and CDR2 from the germline V gene are SGHRS and YFSETQ. The CDR3 bases are TGCGCCAGCGGACTGGGACATGGAAAAGAGACCCAGTACTTC. This codes for CASGLGHGKETQYF.

This clonotype came up a few times. The chain recombines TRBV10-3 with TRBJ1-1, with 7 positions matching TRBD1. Germline CDR1 reads ENHRY; CDR2 reads SYGVKD. The CDR3 totals 15 residues. Trimming cost V 2 bases and J 3 bases; bases outside gene matches: 6. The CDR3 here is CAISETTGRDTEAFF. The CDR3 bases are TGTGCCATCAGTGAGACGACAGGGAGGGACACTGAAGCTTTCTTT.

The genes are TRBV20-1 and TRBJ2-1, with 11 bases matching TRBD2. V lost 5 bases, J lost 2 bases, and 5 bases stayed unmatched. The CDR3 covers 15 residues. Germline V gene sequence: CDR1 DFQATT, CDR2 SNEGSKA (reference sequence). The CDR3 bases are TGCAGTGCTCTCAAGACTAGCGGGGCCTACAATGAGCAGTTCTTC. It is translated as CSALKTSGAYNEQFF.

This clonotype was detected only a few times. The V and J genes are TRBV5-5 and TRBJ2-7; unclear D gene. This CDR3 comprises 11 residues. Germline CDR1 SGHKS, CDR2 YYEKEE (reference sequence). V dropped 4 bases and J dropped 3 bases, with 5 bases sitting between them. The CDR3 DNA sequence: TGTGCCAGCAGCGTGGACTACGAGCAGTACTTC. Its translation is CASSVDYEQYF. Full variable domain (rest looked up from reference TRBV5-5 and TRBJ2-7): DAGVTQSPTHLIKTRGQQVTLRCSPISGHKSVSWYQQVLGQGPQFIFQYYEKEERGRGNFPDRFSARQFPNYSSELNVNALLLGDSALYLCASSVDYEQYFGPGTRLTVT.

Remarks on this clonotype: Since a much larger clone is just one base distant, this may be a read error. The chain links TRBV20-1 to TRBJ2-3; D is uncertain. The length of the CDR3 is 11 residues. Germline CDR1 reads DFQATT; CDR2 reads SNEGSKA (reference sequence). V gave up 1 base and J gave up 4 bases, with 3 bases separating them. CDR3 in DNA: TGCAGTGCTAGAGTGGCAGATACGCAGTATTTT. Translated: CSARVADTQYF.

This clonotype was seen a few times. The rearrangement links TRBV11-2 to TRBJ2-2; D unclear. The V end lost 4 bases, the J end lost 8 bases, and 14 bases lay between the germline ends. The CDR3 has 14 amino acids. CDR1 is SGHAT, CDR2 FQNNGV, per germline. The CDR3 bases are TGTGCCAGCAGCTCAAGACCAATTCCAGGGGAGCTGTTTTTT. This codes for CASSSRPIPGELFF.

The chain carries TRBV9 and TRBJ1-2; 9 bases are a match to TRBD1. This CDR3 contains 15 residues. V lost 2 bases and J lost 8; bases outside the gene matches: 10. Germline-derived CDR1 and CDR2 are SGDLS and YYNGEE. In DNA, the CDR3 is TGTGCCAGCAGCGTTAGAGGACAGGGGCTTGAAGGCTACACCTTC. Translated: CASSVRGQGLEGYTF.

This clonotype occurred a few times. The rearrangement uses TRBV6-2 or TRBV6-3 and TRBJ1-5; D gene unclear. The CDR3 consists of 13 residues. The germline gives CDR1 MNHEY, CDR2 SVGEGT. Deletions cut 5 bases from V and 10 bases from J, with 15 bases between. Here the CDR3 reads CASSRLVHGPQHF. The CDR3 DNA sequence: TGTGCCAGCAGTCGTCTAGTTCATGGACCCCAGCATTTT.

This clonotype was detected only a few times. The V and J genes are TRBV3-1 and TRBJ2-2, with D perhaps TRBD2 (5 bases). The CDR3 has 16 amino acids. Per the germline V gene, CDR1 is LGHDT and CDR2 is YNNKEL (reference sequence). V lost 1 base and J lost 1, with 10 bases in between. The CDR3 DNA reads as TGTGCCAGCAGCCAAGGAGCGGTCTTGAACACCGGGGAGCTGTTTTTT. Amino acid sequence: CASSQGAVLNTGELFF.

The V call is TRBV10-3, the J call TRBJ1-2; no clear D. The CDR3 runs to 17 residues. Per the germline V gene, CDR1 is ENHRY and CDR2 is SYGVKD. V was shortened by 0 bases and J by 0 bases, with 14 bases between the two germline ends. The CDR3 bases are TGTGCCATCAGTGAGTCGAGGGAGACCTCGACTAACTATGGCTACACCTTC. Protein: CAISESRETSTNYGYTF.